Each of the 3 T cell receptor beta chains below was sequenced from the same sample in a study of T-cell memory formation after mild COVID-19. TCRdb reprocessed the 5' RACE reads via MiXCR and lists one record per CDR3 protein. The table lists roughly 130,000 distinct CDR3 sequences, less than 6.5% of them singletons, with 2% to 2.5% in the top ten. Sequenced: PBMCs or a T cell subset sorted from them (not recorded which). All receptors come from an adult woman who had mild COVID-19 (a few samples of this study predate the infection). Cell type and time point are not known.

This clonotype was counted at least ten times. This chain links TRBV7-6 with TRBJ1-5; D call uncertain. Looked up from germline, CDR1 is SGHVS and CDR2 is FNYEAQ. CDR3 length equals 12 residues. Deletions cut 4 bases from V and 6 bases from J, with 7 bases between. The CDR3, as DNA: TGTGCCAGCAGCTCCCCGGGTCAGCCCCAGCATTTT. It translates to CASSSPGQPQHF. The full variable domain, with the rest looked up from reference TRBV7-6 and TRBJ1-5, is GAGVSQSPRYKVTKRGQDVALRCDPISGHVSLYWYRQALGQGPEFLTYFNYEAQQDKSGLPNDRFSAERPEGSISTLTIQRTEQRDSAMYRCASSSPGQPQHFGDGTRLSIL.

This clonotype was picked up many times. The rearrangement links TRBV29-1 to TRBJ2-7, with D perhaps TRBD1 or TRBD2 (6 bases each). Germline V gives CDR1 SQVTM, CDR2 ANQGSEA. Trimming cost V 5 bases and J 0 bases, with 14 bases left between them. The CDR3 is 14 residues long. The DNA for the CDR3 is TGCAGCGTTTCCGGGGGCGGAAGCTCCTACGAGCAGTACTTC. This gives the protein CSVSGGGSSYEQYF.

V is TRBV27 and J is TRBJ1-6, with D tentatively TRBD1 (6 bases). Trimming left V 2 bases short and J 7 bases short, with 24 bases between. From germline, CDR1 is MNHEY and CDR2 SMNVEV (reference sequence). This CDR3 comprises 19 residues. CDR3 loop: CASSLEGVRWGHINSPLHF. The CDR3 DNA reads TGTGCCAGCAGTTTAGAGGGAGTCCGGTGGGGACACATCAATTCACCCCTCCACTTT.